A selection of T cell receptor beta chains follows, all from one sample in a study of beta chain features in type 1 diabetes. Clones were sequenced by immunoSEQ multiplex PCR, and TCRdb holds only the in-frame ones, with some missing. The sample contains hundreds of thousands of clones, roughly 13% of which appear only once. The sample consisted of naive CD4+ T cells from blood. These receptors all stem from a young man with type 1 diabetes. Both conserved end residues are part of each CDR3. D genes are given only for firm matches. Expanded clones get a size class; other rows say once, few or many, or leave the size out.

D gene	V gene	clone size	J gene	CDR3 DNA	CDR3 protein
-	TRBV5-1	few	TRBJ1-1	TGCGCCAGCAGCTTCATCGGACAGGAAGCTTTCTTT	CASSFIGQEAFF
-	TRBV5-6	-	TRBJ1-1	TGTGCCAGCAGCTTTCGAGGTTATGGACAGATGAACACTGAAGCTTTCTTT	CASSFRGYGQMNTEAFF
-	TRBV6-1	-	TRBJ1-2	TGTGCCAGCAGGGCTGGAGAACTTTATGGCTACACCTTC	CASRAGELYGYTF
TRBD1	TRBV6-1	few	TRBJ1-1	TGTGCCAGCCTACCACAGGGGATGAACACTGAAGCTTTCTTT	CASLPQGMNTEAFF
TRBD1	TRBV27	few	TRBJ1-5	TGTGCCAGCAGCCATAAGACAGGGCGTCAGCCCCAGCATTTT	CASSHKTGRQPQHF
-	TRBV6-1	-	TRBJ1-2	TGTGCCAGCAGTGATCCCAGGAATAACTATGGCTACACCTTC	CASSDPRNNYGYTF
-	TRBV6-4	few	TRBJ1-1	TGTGCCAGCAAGCAAGGGGTTATGAACACTGAAGCTTTCTTT	CASKQGVMNTEAFF
-	TRBV5-1	-	TRBJ1-2	TGCGCCAGCAGCTTGTTGGGCGATGGCTACACCTTC	CASSLLGDGYTF
-	TRBV6-1	few	TRBJ2-5	TGTGCCAGCAGTGAGGTCCCGGAGGCGACCCAGTACTTC	CASSEVPEATQYF
-	TRBV6-5	few	TRBJ1-1	TGTGCCAGCAGTTACCTTATGGCGGCTAAAGTTTTCTTT	CASSYLMAAKVFF
TRBD1	TRBV6-6	-	TRBJ2-7	TGTGCCAGCAGTTTACAGGGGGTACAATACGAGCAGTACTTC	CASSLQGVQYEQYF